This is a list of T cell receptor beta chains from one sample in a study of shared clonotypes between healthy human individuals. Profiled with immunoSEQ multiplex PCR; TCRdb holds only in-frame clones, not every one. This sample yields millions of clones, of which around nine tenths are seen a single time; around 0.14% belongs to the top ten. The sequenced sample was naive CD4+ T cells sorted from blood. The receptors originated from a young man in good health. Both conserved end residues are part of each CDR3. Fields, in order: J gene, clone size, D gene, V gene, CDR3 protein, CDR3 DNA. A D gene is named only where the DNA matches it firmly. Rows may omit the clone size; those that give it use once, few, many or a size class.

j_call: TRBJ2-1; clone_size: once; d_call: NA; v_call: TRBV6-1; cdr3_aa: CASSALGSYSYNEQFF; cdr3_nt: TGTGCCAGCAGTGCATTGGGATCGTACTCCTACAATGAGCAGTTCTTC
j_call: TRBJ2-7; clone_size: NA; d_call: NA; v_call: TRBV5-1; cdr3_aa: CASSNRDIPYEQYF; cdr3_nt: TGCGCCAGCAGCAACCGGGACATACCCTACGAGCAGTACTTC
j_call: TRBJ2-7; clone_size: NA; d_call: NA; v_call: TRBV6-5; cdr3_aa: CASSPTRGNNYEQYF; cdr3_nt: TGTGCCAGCAGTCCCACCCGAGGGAACAACTACGAGCAGTACTTC
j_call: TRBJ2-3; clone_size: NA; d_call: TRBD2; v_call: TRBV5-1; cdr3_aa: CASSRVVAGLPTSTDTQYF; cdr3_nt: TGCGCCAGCTCTCGGGTCGTAGCGGGGCTACCAACTAGCACAGATACGCAGTATTTT
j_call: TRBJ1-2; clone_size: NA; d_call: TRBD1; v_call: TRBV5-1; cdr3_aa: CASSPWTGTNYGYTF; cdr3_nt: TGCGCCAGCAGCCCGTGGACAGGAACTAACTATGGCTACACCTTC
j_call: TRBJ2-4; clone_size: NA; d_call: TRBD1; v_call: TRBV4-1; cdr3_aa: CASSQPGQSAKNIQYF; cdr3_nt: TGCGCCAGCAGCCAGCCGGGACAGTCAGCCAAAAACATTCAGTACTTC
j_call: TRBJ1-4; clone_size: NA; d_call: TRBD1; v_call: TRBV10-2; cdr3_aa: CASAGQGAVEKLFF; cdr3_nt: TGCGCCAGCGCGGGACAGGGGGCTGTTGAAAAACTGTTTTTT
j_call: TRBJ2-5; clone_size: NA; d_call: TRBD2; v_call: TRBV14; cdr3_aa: CASGRLAGYQETQYF; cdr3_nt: TGTGCCAGCGGGCGACTAGCGGGGTACCAAGAGACCCAGTACTTC
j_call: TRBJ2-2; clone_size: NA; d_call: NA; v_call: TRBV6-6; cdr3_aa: CASSRTQGGTGELFF; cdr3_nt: TGTGCCAGCAGTCGAACACAGGGAGGTACCGGGGAGCTGTTTTTT
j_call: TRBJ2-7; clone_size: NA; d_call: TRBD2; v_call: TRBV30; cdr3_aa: CAWNPPGTRDYEQYF; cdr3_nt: TGTGCCTGGAACCCTCCCGGGACTAGGGACTACGAGCAGTACTTC
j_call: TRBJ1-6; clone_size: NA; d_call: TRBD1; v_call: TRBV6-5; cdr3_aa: CASRGQGITSPLHF; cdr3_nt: TGTGCCAGCAGAGGACAGGGAATAACTTCACCCCTCCACTTT
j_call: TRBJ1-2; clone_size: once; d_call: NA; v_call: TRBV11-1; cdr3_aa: CASSLDPGYGYTF; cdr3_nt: TGTGCCAGCAGCTTAGACCCCGGCTATGGCTACACCTTC
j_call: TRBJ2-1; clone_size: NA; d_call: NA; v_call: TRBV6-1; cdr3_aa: CASSEAGAGRTEQFF; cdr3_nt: TGTGCCAGCAGTGAAGCGGGAGCAGGGCGGACTGAGCAGTTCTTC
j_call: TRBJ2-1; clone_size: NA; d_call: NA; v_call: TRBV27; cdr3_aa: CASSLVTTAKEGEQFF; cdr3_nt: TGTGCCAGCAGTTTAGTGACTACCGCGAAGGAAGGTGAGCAGTTCTTC
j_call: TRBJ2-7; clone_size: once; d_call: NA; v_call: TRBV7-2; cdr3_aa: CASSLTLFYEQYF; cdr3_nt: TGTGCCAGCAGCTTAACCCTATTCTACGAGCAGTACTTC
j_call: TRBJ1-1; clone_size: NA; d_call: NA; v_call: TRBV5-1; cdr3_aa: CASSLCIPAAFF; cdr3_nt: TGCGCCAGCAGCTTGTGTATCCCAGCGGCTTTCTTT
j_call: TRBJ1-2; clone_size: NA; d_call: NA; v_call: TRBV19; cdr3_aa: CASSRARENYGYTF; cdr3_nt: TGTGCCAGTAGTAGAGCCAGGGAAAACTATGGCTACACCTTC
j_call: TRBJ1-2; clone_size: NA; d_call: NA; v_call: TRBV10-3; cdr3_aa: CAISGPTFETARFYGYTF; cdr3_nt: TGTGCCATCAGTGGACCGACGTTTGAGACCGCTAGGTTCTATGGCTACACCTTC
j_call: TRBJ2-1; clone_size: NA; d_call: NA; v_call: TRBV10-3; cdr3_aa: CAISVSTLNEQFF; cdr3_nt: TGTGCCATCAGTGTATCGACTCTGAATGAGCAGTTCTTC
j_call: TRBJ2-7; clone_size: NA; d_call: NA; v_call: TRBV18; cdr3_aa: CASSPGKVSVSYEQYF; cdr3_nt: TGTGCCAGCTCACCAGGTAAAGTCAGCGTCTCCTACGAGCAGTACTTC